This TCR beta chain was documented in a study of cytomegalovirus exposure and HLA in healthy donors. The germline V and J ends were trimmed by 4 bases and 5 bases, with 17 bases remaining between them. The CDR3 has 15 residues. Germline assignment: CDR1 MNHEY and CDR2 SVGAGI. The PCR was carried out with 60 Vbeta primers and 13 Jbeta primers. Assay: immunoSEQ multiplex PCR; the TCRdb copy retains only in-frame clones and omits some. The sample has some 130,000 clones, 75% to 80% seen once; the top ten hold approximately 2%. Notes on the study in general: As a later analysis showed, a missense DCLRE1C variant was linked to trimming of TCR beta V- and J-genes. The sole available immune exposure information was CMV serostatus.

Concerning this clone itself: As yet, its antigen is unknown.

The chain employs TRBV6-5 and TRBJ2-5, with D possibly TRBD2 on 6 matching bases. Sequenced: PBMCs. The clonotype comes from a young man in good health and CMV-seronegative. Here the CDR3 DNA reads TGTGCCAGCAGTTCCACCGGGAGTTTGGGGGAGACCCAGTACTTC. It codes for CASSSTGSLGETQYF.